These 15 T cell receptor beta chains were sequenced from one sample in a study of vaccination effects on CD4 cells after COVID-19. The table came from immunoSEQ multiplex PCR; TCRdb's copy has only in-frame clones and leaves some out. The repertoire consists of roughly 52,000 clones, with approximately 70% occurring once and the leading ten covering approximately 20%. No cognate antigen is known for these TCRs. Ahead of sequencing, the ViraFEST assay grew antigen-specific CD4+ T cells using viral peptide pools. Scientists isolated CD4+ T cells after an approximately 10-day culture period ended. All vaccine recipients tested negative for nucleocapsid antibodies and had never contracted SARS-CoV-2 infection. This specimen consisted of CD4+ T cells from PBMCs cultured with SARS-CoV-2 spike peptides, obtained before COVID-19 vaccination. All receptors derive from a human donor who received a COVID-19 vaccine.

V and J are TRBV3-1 (or the pseudogene TRBV3-2) and TRBJ1-6; 11 bases line up with TRBD1. Germline lookup yields CDR1 LGHDT and CDR2 YNNKEL (reference sequence). The CDR3 is made up of 14 amino acids. Trimming at V came to 4 bases and at J to 10 bases, leaving 3 bases not matched to a gene. CDR3 nucleotide sequence: TGTGCCAGCAGCCGGGACAGGGGGAGGTCACCCCTCCACTTT. Amino acids: CASSRDRGRSPLHF.

The rearrangement links TRBV27 to TRBJ2-1; D is unresolved. V was cut by 6 bases and J by 5 bases, with 20 bases left in between. The length of the CDR3 is 16 residues. CDR1 is MNHEY, CDR2 SMNVEV, per germline (reference sequence). The CDR3: CASRSYAKNANNEQFF. CDR3 DNA: TGTGCCAGCAGGTCCTACGCCAAAAATGCGAACAATGAGCAGTTCTTC.

The chain joins TRBV6-5 to TRBJ2-7; possible D gene TRBD1, 5 bases. CDR1 is MNHEY, CDR2 SVGAGI, per germline. The CDR3 spans 16 residues. V was clipped by 2 bases and J by 4 bases, with 18 bases between them. CDR3 in DNA: TGTGCCAGCAGTTACGAGGCTCGACAGCTATTGTACGAGCAGTACTTC. It yields the protein CASSYEARQLLYEQYF.

V gene TRBV30 combines with J gene TRBJ1-4; possibly TRBD1 for D (6 bases). The CDR3 runs to 14 residues. The V end was cut by 3 bases, the J end by 5 bases, with 13 bases between. The germline V gene has CDR1 GTSNPN and CDR2 SVGIG (reference sequence). The DNA for the CDR3 is TGTGCCTGGAGGAGTCGGGGGGCAAATGAAAAACTGTTTTTT. Protein product: CAWRSRGANEKLFF.

The rearrangement joins TRBV24-1 to TRBJ2-1, with TRBD2 identical over 11 bases. The V gene end was trimmed by 7 bases and the J gene end by 3 bases; junction bases not matched to a gene: 1. The germline V gene encodes CDR1 KGHDR and CDR2 SFDVKD. The CDR3 contains 14 residues. The CDR3 DNA is TGTGCCACCAGCCTAGCGGGAGGCTACAATGAGCAGTTCTTC. Translated: CATSLAGGYNEQFF.

The V gene is TRBV7-4, the J gene TRBJ2-5, with TRBD2 identical over 13 bases. The CDR3 length is 20 residues. J was trimmed by 2 bases and V by 5 bases; bases with no gene match: 17. The V gene's germline CDR1 is SGHVT and CDR2 SQSDAQ. CDR3 region: CASSPHALAGGRTSQETQYF. The DNA of the CDR3 is TGTGCCAGCAGCCCACACGCACTAGCGGGAGGGCGAACGTCTCAAGAGACCCAGTACTTC.

CDR3 sequence: CASTGDNYGYTF. In DNA form, the CDR3 reads TGTGCCAGCACAGGGGACAACTATGGCTACACCTTC. The V and J genes are TRBV28 and TRBJ1-2, with D perhaps TRBD1 (6 bases). Germline V gene data show CDR1 as MDHEN and CDR2 as SYDVKM. Trimming removed 7 bases from V and 2 bases from J, with 8 bases in between. The CDR3 extends over 12 amino acids.

This clone was seen only a few times. This chain uses TRBV12-3 or TRBV12-4 with TRBJ1-2; D uncertain. The length of the CDR3 is 12 residues. The ends were cut back, 7 bases at V and 3 bases at J, with 9 bases in the middle. This chain's CDR3 is CASTWTDYGYTF. CDR3 in DNA: TGTGCCAGCACCTGGACCGACTATGGCTACACCTTC.

The V and J genes are TRBV11-2 and TRBJ1-6, with 8 nucleotides matching TRBD1. The germline V gene has CDR1 SGHAT and CDR2 FQNNGV. With V trimmed by 5 bases and J by 1 base, 4 bases remained unmatched. This CDR3 comprises 16 residues. Here the CDR3 reads CASSPTGGSYNSPLHF. The CDR3 DNA sequence: TGTGCCAGCAGCCCCACAGGGGGGTCCTATAATTCACCCCTCCACTTT.

The chain combines TRBV12-3 or TRBV12-4 with TRBJ2-4; D gene uncertain. Between the trimmed V and J ends, which lost 2 bases and 15 bases, there was a span of 14 bases. CDR3 size: 12 residues. The CDR3 DNA reads as TGTGCCAGCAGTTTAAGGCGCAGATTTCCGTACTTC. Amino acid sequence: CASSLRRRFPYF.

The chain employs TRBV19 and TRBJ2-7, with a possible D match to TRBD2 (5 bases). This CDR3 region has 15 residues. Trimming left V 4 bases short and J 2 bases short, with 15 bases between. CDR1 is LNHDA, CDR2 SQIVND, per germline (reference sequence). The CDR3 sequence is CASSRESAGPYEQYF. DNA for the CDR3: TGTGCCAGTAGTAGGGAGTCGGCCGGGCCCTACGAGCAGTACTTC.

This clone is a singleton in its sample. This chain uses TRBV6-5 with TRBJ2-7; 11 bases agree with TRBD2. V shed 6 bases, J shed 6 bases, and the junction held 10 bases outside the gene matches. The CDR3 spans 15 residues. Germline CDR1 is MNHEY and CDR2 is SVGAGI. CDR3 amino acids: CASRGLAGGTGEQYF. The CDR3 coding sequence is TGTGCCAGCAGAGGGCTAGCGGGAGGAACGGGCGAGCAGTACTTC.

This clone was picked up a small number of times. The gene calls are TRBV7-6 and TRBJ1-3, with 7 bases lining up with TRBD1. The ends lost 3 bases at V and 0 bases at J; junction bases unmatched: 5. Germline V gives CDR1 SGHVS, CDR2 FNYEAQ. The CDR3 has 16 residues. The CDR3 sequence is CASSLMTGSSGNTIYF. The CDR3 DNA reads TGTGCCAGCAGCTTGATGACAGGGAGCTCTGGAAACACCATATATTTT.

The chain joins TRBV7-9 to TRBJ1-1; 8 nucleotides line up with TRBD1. Unmatched junction bases numbered 8, after V lost 5 bases and J lost 3 bases. The length of the CDR3 is 15 residues. Germline V gene lookup returns CDR1 SEHNR and CDR2 FQNEAQ (reference sequence). The CDR3 coding sequence is TGTGCCAGCAGCCTGGACAGGGTCTGGGACACTGAAGCTTTCTTT. This codes for CASSLDRVWDTEAFF.

This clone was picked up a small number of times. Germline and junction disagree at one end, which may indicate a read error. The chain carries TRBV7-7 and TRBJ1-6; 7 bases fit TRBD1. Germline assignment: CDR1 SSHAT and CDR2 FNYEAQ (reference sequence). CDR3 length: 13 amino acids. CDR3: CASSATGRSPLHF. The DNA for the CDR3 is TGTGCTAGCAGCGCGACAGGGAGATCACCCCTCCACTTT.